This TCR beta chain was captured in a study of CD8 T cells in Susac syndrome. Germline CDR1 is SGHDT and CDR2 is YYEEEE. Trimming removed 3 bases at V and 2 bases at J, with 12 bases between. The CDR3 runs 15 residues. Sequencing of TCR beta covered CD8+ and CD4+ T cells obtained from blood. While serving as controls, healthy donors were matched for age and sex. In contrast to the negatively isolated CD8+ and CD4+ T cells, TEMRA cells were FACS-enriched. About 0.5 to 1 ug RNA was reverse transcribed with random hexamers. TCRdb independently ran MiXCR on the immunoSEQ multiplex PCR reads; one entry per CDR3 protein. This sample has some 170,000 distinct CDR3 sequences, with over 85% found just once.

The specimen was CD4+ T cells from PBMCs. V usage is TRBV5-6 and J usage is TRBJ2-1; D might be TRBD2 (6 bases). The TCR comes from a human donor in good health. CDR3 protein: CASSSLATTYNEQFF. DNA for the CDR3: TGTGCCAGCAGCTCCCTAGCGACTACCTACAATGAGCAGTTCTTC.